This T cell receptor (beta chain) was sequenced during a study of beta chain features in type 1 diabetes. Broader study findings: A moderate, significant TCRB CDR3 shortening appeared in type 1 diabetes across four CD4+ subsets.

CD4+ cells of the naive, central memory, regulatory and stem cell-like memory types were sorted via CD45RO/CCR7/CD25/CD127/CD95/CD27. This CDR3 spans 14 amino acids. Trimming pared 2 bases from V and 5 bases from J, leaving 11 bases between. CDR1 is SGHAT, CDR2 FQNNGV, per germline. This clone was counted between two and nine times. The antigen is not known. Expressed TCRB transcripts were sequenced, since all the RNA that had been isolated was reverse transcribed. Sequencing was performed with immunoSEQ multiplex PCR; in TCRdb, only in-frame clones are kept and a portion is missing. Of almost 350,000 clones listed, about a tenth are singletons.

Source material: central memory CD4+ T cells from blood. V usage is TRBV11-2 and J usage is TRBJ2-3, with D possibly being TRBD2 (6 bases). The source is a young man with type 1 diabetes. The chain's CDR3 is CASSLRGTGDTQYF. DNA for the CDR3: TGTGCCAGCAGCTTACGGGGGACGGGAGATACGCAGTATTTT.